The 19 T cell receptor beta chains presented below share a single source sample, sequenced in a study of blood T cells in healthy people across ages. A second about 7 to 12 cycle PCR used barcoded and J-beta primers. One entry per CDR3 protein results from TCRdb running MiXCR on the 5' RACE reads. The sample lists about 1.6 million distinct CDR3 sequences, roughly 32% occurring once. Input material: blood. All receptors come from a woman in her 30s in good health.

This clonotype was seen more than once but under ten times. This chain links TRBV6-2 or TRBV6-3 with TRBJ2-7, with D possibly TRBD2 on 5 matching bases. The CDR3 is made up of 14 amino acids. V dropped 7 bases and J dropped 2 bases, with 15 bases sitting between them. Germline values: CDR1 MNHEY, CDR2 SVGEGT. CDR3 nucleotides: TGTGCCAGCACGGGCCAAGCGGCCGCCTACGAGCAGTACTTC. This sequence encodes CASTGQAAAYEQYF.

The chain links TRBV30 to TRBJ1-2; weak D call: TRBD1 (5 bases). Germline CDR1 GTSNPN, CDR2 SVGIG (reference sequence). V was shortened by 3 bases and J by 2 bases, with 16 bases between the two germline ends. CDR3 length equals 15 residues. The DNA of the CDR3 is TGTGCCTGGAGCCCTCGACAGAGGATAAACTATGGCTACACCTTC. Amino acids: CAWSPRQRINYGYTF. Full variable domain (rest looked up from reference TRBV30 and TRBJ1-2): SQTIHQWPATLVQPVGSPLSLECTVEGTSNPNLYWYRQAAGRGLQLLFYSVGIGQISSEVPQNLSASRPQDRQFILSSKKLLLSDSGFYLCAWSPRQRINYGYTFGSGTRLTVV.

The chain recombines TRBV27 with TRBJ2-7, with unresolved D. Trimming took off 2 bases at V and 1 base at J, with 9 bases between the two ends. The CDR3 is made up of 14 amino acids. Germline V CDR1 and CDR2: MNHEY, SMNVEV (reference sequence). In DNA, the CDR3 is TGTGCCAGCAGTTTAACACCCCAGTCCTACGAGCAGTACTTC. It is translated as CASSLTPQSYEQYF.

J is TRBJ1-2 and V is TRBV2, with 7 nucleotides matching TRBD1. The CDR3 runs 11 residues. V gave up 10 bases and J gave up 7 bases; unmatched junction bases: 6. The germline V gene has CDR1 SNHLY and CDR2 FYNNEI. DNA of the CDR3: TGTGCCACCCAGGGGGACTGTGGCTACACCTTC. It encodes CATQGDCGYTF.

This clonotype was recorded a few times. The J gene is TRBJ2-5, the V gene TRBV11-3; the match to TRBD2 covers 12 bases. The CDR3 length is 16 residues. CDR1 and CDR2 from the germline V gene are SGHNT and YENEEA. J gave up 5 bases and V 2 bases, and 6 bases lay outside the gene matches. Here the CDR3 reads CASSLRLAGAVETQYF. The CDR3 coding sequence is TGTGCCAGCAGCTTAAGACTAGCGGGGGCCGTGGAGACCCAGTACTTC.

This clonotype appeared a few times. The rearrangement links TRBV27 to TRBJ1-1; D call uncertain. Germline CDR1 and CDR2: MNHEY and SMNVEV (reference sequence). The CDR3 runs 15 residues. Trimming took off 5 bases at V and 1 base at J, with 14 bases between the two ends. The CDR3 DNA reads as TGTGCCAGCAGTCAATCGATGCACACGAACACTGAAGCTTTCTTT. It codes for CASSQSMHTNTEAFF.

The V and J genes are TRBV6-1 and TRBJ2-1, with 8 bases aligning to TRBD2. Germline CDR1 MNHNS, CDR2 SASEGT. The CDR3 loop spans 13 amino acids. The V segment lost 6 bases and the J segment 5 bases; nucleotides outside the gene matches: 3. As DNA, the CDR3 is TGTGCCAGCAGGTCGGGGGGGAACAATGAGCAGTTCTTC. Encoded protein: CASRSGGNNEQFF.

This chain joins TRBV12-3 or TRBV12-4 and TRBJ2-2, with 7 bases that match TRBD2. The ends lost 3 bases at V and 9 bases at J; junction bases unmatched: 4. This CDR3 has 13 amino acids. The CDR3 DNA reads as TGTGCCAGCAGTTTGGGAGGGATCCGGGAGCTGTTTTTT. Protein product: CASSLGGIRELFF.

This clonotype was detected only a few times. The V call is TRBV9, the J call TRBJ2-7; D is unresolved. The ends were cut back, 0 bases at V and 6 bases at J, with 19 bases in the middle. The CDR3 contains 16 residues. Germline CDR1 and CDR2: SGDLS and YYNGEE. This chain's CDR3 is CASSVAKGPSSGEQYF. CDR3 sequence (DNA): TGTGCCAGCAGCGTAGCTAAGGGCCCTAGTTCGGGCGAGCAGTACTTC.

V and J are TRBV5-1 and TRBJ2-5, with D maybe TRBD2 (5 bases). CDR1 is SGHRS and CDR2 is YFSETQ in the germline V gene. The CDR3 spans 15 residues. Trimming took 4 bases from V and 2 from J, leaving 15 bases between them. CDR3 sequence: CASSPPGVGQETQYF. The CDR3, as DNA: TGCGCCAGCAGCCCGCCCGGGGTGGGGCAAGAGACCCAGTACTTC.

This rearrangement joins TRBV3-1 to TRBJ2-5, with D possibly matching TRBD2 (6 bases). The germline gives CDR1 LGHDT, CDR2 YNNKEL (reference sequence). This CDR3 spans 16 amino acids. V was pared by 0 bases and J by 3 bases, with 14 bases between. DNA of the CDR3: TGTGCCAGCAGCCAAGACCTCGGGACTGGTGAAGAGACCCAGTACTTC. It is translated as CASSQDLGTGEETQYF.

The chain has TRBV7-9 and TRBJ1-2; D might be TRBD1 (5 bases). CDR1 and CDR2 (germline): SEHNR, FQNEAQ (reference sequence). The CDR3 is 14 amino acids. Trimming removed 3 bases from V and 11 bases from J, with 19 bases in between. In nucleotides, the CDR3 is TGTGCCAGCAGCTTGACGACCGGAACAGGCCCATACACCTTC. Its protein product is CASSLTTGTGPYTF.

The chain has TRBV20-1 and TRBJ2-7, with a weak D call TRBD2 (6 bases). The V end lost 5 bases, the J end lost 2 bases, and 16 bases lay between the germline ends. Germline assignment: CDR1 DFQATT and CDR2 SNEGSKA (reference sequence). The CDR3 runs 14 residues. The CDR3 protein is CSAAQGLGAYEQYF. Here the CDR3 DNA reads TGCAGTGCTGCTCAGGGACTTGGGGCCTACGAGCAGTACTTC.

This clonotype has more than one count but fewer than ten. This chain uses TRBV24-1 with TRBJ2-1, with 9 bases fitting TRBD2. Germline values: CDR1 KGHDR, CDR2 SFDVKD. Trimming removed 5 bases from V and 2 bases from J; junction bases left unmatched: 6. The CDR3 has 16 amino acids. The CDR3 sequence: CATSVGSGGPYNEQFF. The CDR3 DNA reads as TGTGCCACCAGTGTCGGTAGCGGGGGCCCCTACAATGAGCAGTTCTTC.

This clonotype was seen a handful of times. V usage is TRBV6-5 and J usage is TRBJ1-6; TRBD1 is a possible D gene (6 bases). The germline gives CDR1 MNHEY, CDR2 SVGAGI. V was trimmed by 0 bases and J by 6 bases, leaving 18 bases between them. The CDR3 length is 18 residues. In DNA, the CDR3 is TGTGCCAGCAGTTACTCTGGGCCAGGGGTGGGAAGTAATTCACCCCTCCACTTT. Its translation is CASSYSGPGVGSNSPLHF.

The chain combines TRBV6-5 with TRBJ2-7, with D maybe TRBD2 (6 bases). CDR3 size: 14 residues. V was pared by 6 bases and J by 3 bases, with 15 bases between. Germline-derived CDR1 and CDR2 are MNHEY and SVGAGI. The CDR3 here is CASRRGTGSYEQYF. DNA for the CDR3: TGTGCCAGCAGGAGGGGTACCGGGAGCTACGAGCAGTACTTC.

The genes are TRBV4-1 and TRBJ1-4; D not certain. Trimming left V 2 bases short and J 10 bases short, with 8 bases between. CDR1 MGHRA and CDR2 YSYEKL come from the germline V gene. The CDR3 is made up of 12 amino acids. The CDR3 coding sequence is TGCGCCAGCAGCCAACCACTATTAAAACTGTTTTTT. Its translation: CASSQPLLKLFF.

This clonotype came up a few times. The V gene is TRBV29-1, the J gene TRBJ2-7; maybe TRBD2 (6 bases). The germline CDR1 and CDR2 sequences are SQVTM and ANQGSEA. V gave up 4 bases and J gave up 3 bases, with 13 bases separating them. The CDR3 totals 13 residues. The CDR3 sequence is CSVVPLSGYEQYF. The CDR3 DNA reads TGCAGCGTTGTTCCCCTTAGCGGCTACGAGCAGTACTTC.

This clonotype was recorded many times. The chain has TRBV29-1 and TRBJ2-3; TRBD2 matches 8 bases. This CDR3 has 14 residues. The trim removed 1 base at V and 3 bases at J, leaving 3 bases unmatched. The germline V gene encodes CDR1 SQVTM and CDR2 ANQGSEA. Written as DNA, the CDR3 is TGCAGCGTTGAAGTAGGCGGGGGGACAGATACGCAGTATTTT. Translated, it gives CSVEVGGGTDTQYF.